A single sample is the source of the 32 T cell receptor beta chains below, sequenced in a study of spatial heterogeneity in lung cancer. General study results and limits: Expanded intratumoral alpha and beta TCR counts tracked tumor mutation counts.

No antigen is known for these receptors. Specified time point: sample taken at primary tumor resection. TCRdb recomputed calls from the 5' RACE reads with MiXCR, one row per CDR3 protein. The table includes approximately 7,000 distinct CDR3 sequences, roughly 14% detected once. Specimen: lung tumor tissue, collected at surgery. Receptors were obtained from a male donor with early-stage non-small cell lung cancer.

This clonotype is medium-sized within its sample. This beta chain is an off-target read within a library intended for alpha chains, so its frequency means little. The chain links TRBV30 to TRBJ2-4, with 8 bases aligning to TRBD2. Germline assignment: CDR1 GTSNPN and CDR2 SVGIG (reference sequence). Trimming took 2 bases from V and 4 from J; bases not matched to a gene: 7. CDR3 length equals 15 residues. CDR3: CAWSYFSGAKNIQYF. The CDR3 DNA follows: TGTGCCTGGAGTTACTTTAGCGGGGCAAAAAACATTCAGTACTTC.

In its sample, this clonotype is medium-sized (0.01 to 0.1%). This beta chain represents an off-target read in a library built for alpha chains; its size is of limited meaning. The rearrangement joins TRBV7-2 to TRBJ1-1; no clear D gene. Trimming stripped 1 base from V and 4 bases from J, with 7 bases between. Per germline, CDR1 SGHTA and CDR2 FQGNSA. This CDR3 is 13 amino acids long. The CDR3, as DNA: TGTGCCAGCAGCTTAGACAGAGCCACTGAAGCTTTCTTT. Translating it yields CASSLDRATEAFF.

This clonotype is judged medium-sized. This beta chain was picked up by a library intended for alpha chains and is off target, so its count carries little meaning. The rearrangement uses TRBV7-2 and TRBJ1-1; D gene ambiguous. Germline V gene data show CDR1 as SGHTA and CDR2 as FQGNSA. The length of the CDR3 is 15 residues. V lost 5 bases and J lost 0, with 13 bases in between. CDR3 nucleotides: TGTGCCAGCAGCGTAACGACACTAATGAACACTGAAGCTTTCTTT. This translates into CASSVTTLMNTEAFF. Full variable domain (outside the CDR3, taken from reference TRBV7-2 and TRBJ1-1): GAGVSQSPSNKVTEKGKDVELRCDPISGHTALYWYRQSLGQGLEFLIYFQGNSAPDKSGLPSDRFSAERTGGSVSTLTIQRTQQEDSAVYLCASSVTTLMNTEAFFGQGTRLTVV.

As concerns this clonotype: Found in a library prepared for alpha chains, this beta chain is an off-target read, and its abundance has little meaning. V usage is TRBV9 and J usage is TRBJ1-3; possibly TRBD1 for D (6 bases). Germline CDR1 reads SGDLS; CDR2 reads YYNGEE. V lost 0 bases and J lost 4, with 14 bases in between. This CDR3 contains 16 residues. In DNA, the CDR3 is TGTGCCAGCAGCGTAGCTCAGGGGCATTCCGGAAACACCATATATTTT. Amino acids: CASSVAQGHSGNTIYF.

Turning to this clonotype: This beta chain is a stray read from a library made for alpha chains; its abundance is not meaningful. The V call is TRBV28, the J call TRBJ1-5, with D unresolved. The V end was cut by 5 bases, the J end by 1 base, with 6 bases between. Germline CDR1 MDHEN, CDR2 SYDVKM. CDR3 length: 13 residues. The CDR3, as DNA: TGTGCCAGCAGTCGCGACAGCAATCAGCCCCAGCATTTT. Amino acids: CASSRDSNQPQHF.

As concerns this clonotype: A library made for alpha chains picked up this beta chain off target, so its size means little. The chain carries TRBV29-1 and TRBJ1-1; D unclear. V lost 4 bases to trimming and J lost 3 bases, with 12 bases between them. Germline-derived CDR1 and CDR2 are SQVTM and ANQGSEA. The CDR3 totals 13 residues. The CDR3 reads CSVAVQPDTEAFF. CDR3 nucleotides: TGCAGCGTTGCGGTACAGCCTGACACTGAAGCTTTCTTT. Supplemented by reference TRBV29-1 and TRBJ1-1, the full variable domain reads SAVISQKPSRDICQRGTSLTIQCQVDSQVTMMFWYRQQPGQSLTLIATANQGSEATYESGFVIDKFPISRPNLTFSTLTVSNMSPEDSSIYLCSVAVQPDTEAFFGQGTRLTVV.

This clonotype showed up many times. This beta chain is a stray read from a library made for alpha chains; its abundance is not meaningful. The rearrangement links TRBV2 to TRBJ1-2; D call uncertain. Germline CDR1 and CDR2: SNHLY and FYNNEI. V lost 5 bases to trimming and J lost 0 bases, with 13 bases between them. The CDR3 covers 15 residues. The CDR3 DNA sequence: TGTGCCAGCAGTCCTTACGGAGCTTCTAACTATGGCTACACCTTC. Protein: CASSPYGASNYGYTF.

Comments on this clonotype: This beta chain was picked up by a library intended for alpha chains and is off target, so its count carries little meaning. The V gene is TRBV18, the J gene TRBJ1-2; the match to TRBD1 covers 9 bases. The J segment lost 7 bases and the V segment lost 6 bases, leaving 9 bases of the junction unmatched. CDR3 length: 14 amino acids. From germline, CDR1 is KGHSH and CDR2 LQKENI. The CDR3 reads CASSPGTGRFGYTF. The CDR3 DNA is TGTGCCAGCTCGCCCGGGACAGGGCGGTTTGGCTACACCTTC.

This clonotype has a count of ten or more. A library made for alpha chains picked up this beta chain off target, so its size means little. This chain uses TRBV9 with TRBJ2-3; D is tentatively TRBD1 or TRBD2 (6 bases each). Germline V CDR1 and CDR2: SGDLS, YYNGEE. V gave up 0 bases and J gave up 0 bases, with 11 bases separating them. This CDR3 spans 16 amino acids. This CDR3 is CASSVGGATSTDTQYF. The DNA for the CDR3 is TGTGCCAGCAGCGTAGGGGGGGCCACCAGCACAGATACGCAGTATTTT.

This clonotype was seen repeatedly, ten times or more. Since it is a stray read in a library aimed at alpha chains, this beta chain has a size that is not meaningful. The genes are TRBV2 and TRBJ1-6; D is perhaps TRBD1 (6 bases). With 5 bases removed from V and 14 bases from J, the gap between germline ends came to 19 bases. The CDR3 runs 14 residues. The germline V gene encodes CDR1 SNHLY and CDR2 FYNNEI. The CDR3 region has the DNA TGTGCCAGCAGTAGGACAGCCCCCTTGGGGGCCCTCCACTTT. It codes for CASSRTAPLGALHF.

Relative to its sample, this clonotype is medium-sized. The library was designed around alpha chains, so this beta chain is a stray read whose abundance carries little weight. The chain carries TRBV28 and TRBJ1-5; 7 positions match TRBD1. The CDR3 has 18 amino acids. Germline assignment: CDR1 MDHEN and CDR2 SYDVKM. After removal of 7 bases from V and 0 bases from J, the junction contained 15 bases not matched to a gene. CDR3 amino acids: CASTSLRGLLYSNQPQHF. The CDR3 nucleotides read TGTGCCAGCACCTCTTTGAGGGGGCTCCTCTATAGCAATCAGCCCCAGCATTTT.

The sample holds many counts of this clonotype. Found in a library prepared for alpha chains, this beta chain is an off-target read, and its abundance has little meaning. The chain recombines TRBV7-9 with TRBJ1-1; 7 bases fit TRBD1. Germline assignment: CDR1 SEHNR and CDR2 FQNEAQ (reference sequence). V trimming: 5 bases; J trimming: 0 bases; junction bases outside the gene matches: 6. The CDR3 extends over 15 amino acids. The CDR3 DNA reads as TGTGCCAGCAGCGCCGGGACAGTCATGAACACTGAAGCTTTCTTT. Translating gives CASSAGTVMNTEAFF. The full variable domain, its missing parts supplied by reference TRBV7-9 and TRBJ1-1, is DTGVSQNPRHKITKRGQNVTFRCDPISEHNRLYWYRQTLGQGPEFLTYFQNEAQLEKSRLLSDRFSAERPKGSFSTLEIQRTEQGDSAMYLCASSAGTVMNTEAFFGQGTRLTVV.

This clonotype was seen many times. Found in a library prepared for alpha chains, this beta chain is an off-target read, and its abundance has little meaning. As DNA, the CDR3 is TGCGCCAGCAGTGTTATGGGACAGGGTAACATTCAGTACTTC. Translated, it gives CASSVMGQGNIQYF. The chain employs TRBV10-1 and TRBJ2-4; 9 bases match TRBD1. Germline V lookup: CDR1 WNHNN, CDR2 SYGVQD (reference sequence). This CDR3 is 14 amino acids long. V was pared by 4 bases and J by 7 bases, with 5 bases of the junction left unmatched.

This clonotype is medium-sized within its sample. Little can be read into the size of this beta chain, an off-target read in a library designed for alpha chains. The V and J genes are TRBV27 and TRBJ1-1, with D possibly being TRBD1 (5 bases). Germline assignment: CDR1 MNHEY and CDR2 SMNVEV (reference sequence). This CDR3 spans 15 amino acids. Trimming stripped 3 bases from V and 2 bases from J, with 13 bases between. The CDR3 region has the DNA TGTGCCAGCAGTTTCGCGGGGCGCACTAACACTGAAGCTTTCTTT. Its protein product is CASSFAGRTNTEAFF.

In its sample, this clonotype ranks as medium-sized. This beta chain appears as a stray read in a library generated for alpha chains; its size is not informative. The chain uses TRBV20-1 and TRBJ1-4; D unresolved. CDR1 is DFQATT, CDR2 SNEGSKA, per germline (reference sequence). Trimming cost V 4 bases and J 8 bases, with 17 bases left between them. This CDR3 spans 14 amino acids. CDR3 loop: CSATTLRVGEKLFF. The CDR3 region has the DNA TGCAGTGCTACAACCCTGAGGGTGGGGGAAAAACTGTTTTTT.

This clonotype is categorized as medium-sized (0.01 to 0.1%). Because the library targeted alpha chains, this beta chain is an off-target read whose size means little. The chain employs TRBV7-2 and TRBJ2-5; 8 bases are a match to TRBD1. Germline CDR1 SGHTA, CDR2 FQGNSA. J lost 2 bases, V lost 5 bases, and 4 bases had no gene match. The CDR3 runs 14 residues. The CDR3 loop is CASSMGTGQETQYF. CDR3 nucleotide sequence: TGTGCCAGCAGCATGGGGACAGGACAAGAGACCCAGTACTTC. The variable domain in full, completed from reference TRBV7-2 and TRBJ2-5, reads GAGVSQSPSNKVTEKGKDVELRCDPISGHTALYWYRQSLGQGLEFLIYFQGNSAPDKSGLPSDRFSAERTGGSVSTLTIQRTQQEDSAVYLCASSMGTGQETQYFGPGTRLLVL.

This clonotype was found many times. This beta chain slipped into a library made for alpha chains as a stray read, so its size is not meaningful. The chain combines TRBV12-3 or TRBV12-4 with TRBJ1-3; D uncertain. The CDR3 totals 13 residues. V lost 5 bases and J lost 7, with 12 bases in between. The CDR3 nucleotides read TGTGCCAGCAGTCGGACGGTACCCAACACCATATATTTT. Protein sequence: CASSRTVPNTIYF.

This clonotype came up many times. This beta chain appears as a stray read in a library generated for alpha chains; its size is not informative. The chain couples TRBV7-9 to TRBJ1-2; weak D call: TRBD1 (6 bases). The CDR3 is 14 residues long. Per germline, CDR1 SEHNR and CDR2 FQNEAQ (reference sequence). Trimming removed 5 bases at V and 6 bases at J, with 16 bases between. This chain's CDR3 is CASSSNRELHGYTF. CDR3 DNA: TGTGCCAGCAGCAGTAACAGGGAACTTCATGGCTACACCTTC.

This clonotype showed up many times. This beta chain was picked up by a library intended for alpha chains and is off target, so its count carries little meaning. The chain is built from TRBV30 and TRBJ1-2, with 12 nucleotides matching TRBD1. This CDR3 has 17 residues. Per the germline V gene, CDR1 is GTSNPN and CDR2 is SVGIG (reference sequence). J lost 3 bases, V lost 5 bases, and 13 bases had no gene match. The CDR3 sequence is CAWFGAGQGAGDYGYTF. CDR3 coding DNA: TGTGCCTGGTTTGGCGCGGGACAGGGGGCTGGAGACTATGGCTACACCTTC.

By share of the sample, this clonotype is medium-sized. This beta chain is off target for a library built for alpha chains, so its abundance means little. The V and J genes are TRBV6-6 and TRBJ1-2, with 7 bases fitting TRBD1. Germline values: CDR1 MNHNY, CDR2 SVGAGI (reference sequence). The junction had 12 bases not matched to a gene; V was cut back by 6 bases and J by 5 bases. This CDR3 is 15 amino acids long. The CDR3 region has the DNA TGTGCCAGCAGACCTCGACAGGGTGAGAGTTATGGCTACACCTTC. Translating gives CASRPRQGESYGYTF.

By proportion, this clonotype is medium-sized. This beta chain came through as a stray read in a library set up for alpha chains, and its size says little. V usage is TRBV19 and J usage is TRBJ2-2, with D possibly being TRBD2 (5 bases). The CDR3 sequence is 13 residues long. CDR1 and CDR2 from the germline V gene are LNHDA and SQIVND (reference sequence). V shed 3 bases and J shed 8 bases, with 10 bases lying between them. CDR3 nucleotide sequence: TGTGCCAGTAGTATGAGAGGGCTGGGGGAGCTGTTTTTT. Protein: CASSMRGLGELFF.

By share of the sample, this clonotype is medium-sized. This beta chain is off target for a library built for alpha chains, so its abundance means little. The V call is TRBV6-1, the J call TRBJ2-1; 13 bases match TRBD2. CDR1 is MNHNS, CDR2 SASEGT, per germline. This CDR3 has 17 amino acids. J was trimmed by 0 bases and V by 6 bases; bases with no gene match: 5. The CDR3 DNA follows: TGTGCCAGCAGAGGACTAGCGGGAGCTAACTCCTACAATGAGCAGTTCTTC. As protein: CASRGLAGANSYNEQFF.

This clonotype rates as medium-sized. Because this beta chain is a stray read in a library intended to capture alpha chains, its abundance should not be given much weight. The chain carries TRBV11-3 and TRBJ2-2; possible D gene TRBD1, 5 bases. V gave up 3 bases and J gave up 6 bases, with 14 bases separating them. Germline assignment: CDR1 SGHNT and CDR2 YENEEA. This CDR3 has 15 residues. Here the CDR3 DNA reads TGTGCCAGCAGCTTTTATGGGGCCCCATCCGGGGAGCTGTTTTTT. Translated, it gives CASSFYGAPSGELFF.

This clonotype has ten or more counts. Within a library made for alpha chains, this beta chain is off target, and its count is uninformative. V gene TRBV7-9 combines with J gene TRBJ1-2; D unclear. The length of the CDR3 is 14 residues. V shed 1 base and J shed 1 base, with 7 bases lying between them. Germline V CDR1 and CDR2: SEHNR, FQNEAQ (reference sequence). For the CDR3, the DNA is TGTGCCAGCAGCTTAGAAACTCTTAACTATGGCTACACCTTC. It translates to CASSLETLNYGYTF.

This clonotype was recorded many times. Little can be read into the size of this beta chain, an off-target read in a library designed for alpha chains. CDR3 sequence (DNA): TGTGCCAGCAGCCCCCAACTAGGGGCCTACAATGAGCAGTTCTTC. Translation: CASSPQLGAYNEQFF. The chain carries TRBV7-9 and TRBJ2-1; the D gene could be TRBD1 or TRBD2 (5 bases each). Trimming cost V 5 bases and J 2 bases, with 13 bases left between them. This CDR3 region has 15 residues. The germline V gene encodes CDR1 SEHNR and CDR2 FQNEAQ (reference sequence).

This clonotype appeared many times. This beta chain turned up in a library designed for alpha chains; as an off-target read, its abundance says little. The chain joins TRBV6-1 to TRBJ2-2; D may be TRBD1 (5 bases). The germline V gene has CDR1 MNHNS and CDR2 SASEGT. V lost 5 bases and J lost 0, with 13 bases in between. The CDR3 sequence is 16 residues long. CDR3 nucleotides: TGTGCCAGCAGTTGGGTGGGGCCCCCGAACACCGGGGAGCTGTTTTTT. Amino acids: CASSWVGPPNTGELFF.

Many counts were recorded for this clonotype. Found in a library prepared for alpha chains, this beta chain is an off-target read, and its abundance has little meaning. The V and J genes are TRBV18 and TRBJ1-2; D is unresolved. Trimming removed 3 bases from V and 0 bases from J, with 8 bases in between. The CDR3 sequence is 14 residues long. Germline assignment: CDR1 KGHSH and CDR2 LQKENI. This CDR3 is CASSPPGTNYGYTF. As DNA, the CDR3 is TGTGCCAGCTCACCTCCCGGAACTAACTATGGCTACACCTTC. Combining the CDR3 with reference TRBV18 and TRBJ1-2 gives the whole variable domain NAGVMQNPRHLVRRRGQEARLRCSPMKGHSHVYWYRQLPEEGLKFMVYLQKENIIDESGMPKERFSAEFPKEGPSILRIQQVVRGDSAAYFCASSPPGTNYGYTFGSGTRLTVV.

This clonotype was recorded at least ten times. Since it is a stray read in a library aimed at alpha chains, this beta chain has a size that is not meaningful. CDR3 loop: CASSLTPNTDTQYF. The DNA for the CDR3 is TGTGCCAGCAGTTTAACCCCGAACACAGATACGCAGTATTTT. The V and J genes are TRBV12-3 or TRBV12-4 and TRBJ2-3; D remains ambiguous. The CDR3 is 14 amino acids. The V gene lost 2 bases and the J gene lost 2 bases, with 8 bases spanning the gap.

This clonotype was observed at least ten times. Within a library made for alpha chains, this beta chain is off target, and its count is uninformative. The chain couples TRBV20-1 to TRBJ1-1; no definite D call. The CDR3 loop spans 13 amino acids. The V gene lost 6 bases and the J gene lost 8 bases, with 19 bases spanning the gap. Germline loops: CDR1 DFQATT, CDR2 SNEGSKA (reference sequence). The CDR3 here is CSAPDLSPAEAFF. CDR3 sequence (DNA): TGCAGTGCCCCGGACCTATCCCCAGCGGAAGCTTTCTTT.

In its sample, this clonotype was seen a few times. Found in a library prepared for alpha chains, this beta chain is an off-target read, and its abundance has little meaning. The J gene is TRBJ1-5, the V gene TRBV19; D gene ambiguous. Trimming removed 0 bases from V and 4 bases from J, with 10 bases in between. This CDR3 contains 15 residues. Germline loops: CDR1 LNHDA, CDR2 SQIVND (reference sequence). In DNA form, the CDR3 reads TGTGCCAGTAGTATAGAAAGGTCAGCTAATCAGCCCCAGCATTTT. It yields the protein CASSIERSANQPQHF. The full variable domain, with the rest looked up from reference TRBV19 and TRBJ1-5, is DGGITQSPKYLFRKEGQNVTLSCEQNLNHDAMYWYRQDPGQGLRLIYYSQIVNDFQKGDIAEGYSVSREKKESFPLTVTSAQKNPTAFYLCASSIERSANQPQHFGDGTRLSIL.

The table lists this clonotype with many counts. A library prepared for alpha chains yielded this beta chain as an off-target read; its size is of little meaning. The rearrangement links TRBV4-1 to TRBJ1-2; D possibly corresponds to TRBD1 (5 bases). CDR3 length: 16 amino acids. V dropped 0 bases and J dropped 0 bases, with 11 bases sitting between them. Germline V CDR1 and CDR2: MGHRA, YSYEKL. The CDR3 nucleotides are TGCGCCAGCAGCCAAGAAGGAGGGGCCACTAACTATGGCTACACCTTC. It yields the protein CASSQEGGATNYGYTF.

Note on this clonotype: The library was designed around alpha chains, so this beta chain is a stray read whose abundance carries little weight. This chain joins TRBV10-3 and TRBJ1-3; the match to TRBD1 covers 7 bases. This CDR3 has 14 amino acids. V trimming: 6 bases; J trimming: 0 bases; junction bases outside the gene matches: 2. Germline lookup yields CDR1 ENHRY and CDR2 SYGVKD. This chain's CDR3 is CAIRQGDSGNTIYF. The CDR3 DNA follows: TGTGCCATCAGGCAGGGGGACTCTGGAAACACCATATATTTT.